These 30 T cell receptor beta chains originate from one sample sequenced in a study of T-cell memory formation after mild COVID-19. TCRdb re-called the 5' RACE reads with MiXCR, one entry per CDR3 protein. The sample carries more than 100,000 distinct CDR3 sequences, less than 6.5% recorded once. The sample comprised PBMCs or a T cell subset sorted from them (not recorded which). The source of these receptors is an adult woman who had mild COVID-19 (a few samples of this study predate the infection). Cell type and time point are not known.

This clonotype was recorded many times. The rearrangement links TRBV2 to TRBJ1-1; no reliable D call. The V end was cut by 7 bases, the J end by 1 base, with 10 bases between. The CDR3 sequence is 13 residues long. Germline V gene lookup returns CDR1 SNHLY and CDR2 FYNNEI. The CDR3 reads CASKTARNTEAFF. DNA for the CDR3: TGTGCCAGCAAAACGGCCAGGAACACTGAAGCTTTCTTT.

This clonotype was seen more than once but under ten times. This chain joins TRBV4-2 and TRBJ2-3, with TRBD2 matching 12 bases. The CDR3 has 18 amino acids. The V gene's germline CDR1 is LGHNA and CDR2 YNFKEQ. Trimming at V came to 1 base and at J to 0 bases, leaving 5 bases not matched to a gene. The CDR3 DNA reads TGTGCCAGCAGCCAAGGGGATACTAGCGGGGGGAGCACAGATACGCAGTATTTT. Translating it yields CASSQGDTSGGSTDTQYF.

This clonotype came up many times. The V call is TRBV5-1, the J call TRBJ2-7, with TRBD1 identical over 10 bases. In germline, CDR1 is SGHRS, CDR2 YFSETQ. V shed 1 base and J 1 base; nucleotides not matched to a gene: 5. The CDR3 totals 16 residues. Written as DNA, the CDR3 is TGCGCCAGCAGCTTGTTGGGACAGGGGATATCCTACGAGCAGTACTTC. Protein: CASSLLGQGISYEQYF.

This clonotype was counted only a few times. The V and J genes are TRBV21-1 and TRBJ1-5. TRBV21-1 represents a pseudogene. The CDR3 length is 14 residues. CDR3 DNA sequence: TGTGCCAGCAGCCCACAAACCGTCAATCAGCCCCAGCATTTT. It is translated as CASSPQTVNQPQHF.

This clonotype has just a few counts. V is TRBV30 and J is TRBJ1-2; D unresolved. Per germline, CDR1 GTSNPN and CDR2 SVGIG (reference sequence). Trimming stripped 4 bases from V and 2 bases from J, with 11 bases between. The length of the CDR3 is 13 residues. The CDR3 here is CAWTKTPNYGYTF. The CDR3 nucleotides are TGTGCCTGGACTAAAACTCCGAACTATGGCTACACCTTC. Full variable domain (outside the CDR3, taken from reference TRBV30 and TRBJ1-2): SQTIHQWPATLVQPVGSPLSLECTVEGTSNPNLYWYRQAAGRGLQLLFYSVGIGQISSEVPQNLSASRPQDRQFILSSKKLLLSDSGFYLCAWTKTPNYGYTFGSGTRLTVV.

This clonotype was seen a few times. This rearrangement joins TRBV5-4 to TRBJ2-2; possibly TRBD2 for D (6 bases). CDR1 and CDR2 (germline): SGHNT, YYREEE (reference sequence). This CDR3 spans 15 amino acids. Between the trimmed V and J ends, which lost 4 bases and 10 bases, there was a span of 20 bases. The CDR3 loop reads CASSVTGTHEKELFF. The DNA for the CDR3 is TGTGCCAGCAGCGTAACCGGGACTCATGAGAAGGAGCTGTTTTTT.

This clonotype was picked up one time. The chain joins TRBV6-2 or TRBV6-3 to TRBJ2-7; 7 nucleotides align to TRBD2. V lost 8 bases, J lost 3 bases, and 7 bases stayed unmatched. CDR1 and CDR2 from the germline V gene are MNHEY and SVGEGT. The CDR3 sequence is 13 residues long. For the CDR3, the DNA is TGTGCCAGCCTGGGACTACATAGCTACGAGCAGTACTTC. Its translation is CASLGLHSYEQYF.

The chain recombines TRBV20-1 with TRBJ2-7; 10 positions match TRBD2. Unmatched junction bases numbered 15, after V lost 7 bases and J lost 6 bases. Germline CDR1 and CDR2: DFQATT and SNEGSKA (reference sequence). The CDR3 runs to 15 residues. In DNA, the CDR3 is TGCAGTGATGCTGACTCCGGGACTAGCGCTGGCGAGCAGTACTTC. This translates into CSDADSGTSAGEQYF.

This clonotype was seen many times. V is TRBV7-2 and J is TRBJ2-7, with a weak D call TRBD1 (6 bases). V shed 4 bases and J shed 4 bases, with 11 bases lying between them. Per germline, CDR1 SGHTA and CDR2 FQGNSA. The CDR3 consists of 13 residues. DNA of the CDR3: TGTGCCAGCAGCTACAGGGAAGGGTACGAGCAGTACTTC. Protein product: CASSYREGYEQYF. The whole variable domain, remainder taken from reference TRBV7-2 and TRBJ2-7, is GAGVSQSPSNKVTEKGKDVELRCDPISGHTALYWYRQSLGQGLEFLIYFQGNSAPDKSGLPSDRFSAERTGGSVSTLTIQRTQQEDSAVYLCASSYREGYEQYFGPGTRLTVT.

V usage is TRBV24-1 and J usage is TRBJ2-5; 11 bases match TRBD2. There are 14 residues in the CDR3. Germline values: CDR1 KGHDR, CDR2 SFDVKD. Trimming took 8 bases from V and 5 from J; bases not matched to a gene: 6. In nucleotides, the CDR3 is TGTGCCACCAATAGCGGGGGGGCCGGGGAGACCCAGTACTTC. Translating it yields CATNSGGAGETQYF.

The V and J genes are TRBV2 and TRBJ1-2, with TRBD1 as a possible D gene (5 bases). CDR3 length: 14 amino acids. The germline V gene has CDR1 SNHLY and CDR2 FYNNEI. Trimming took 4 bases from V and 0 from J, leaving 9 bases between them. The DNA for the CDR3 is TGTGCCAGCAGTGTTATGACAGCTAACTATGGCTACACCTTC. Translation gives CASSVMTANYGYTF.

This clonotype was found a few times. CDR3 DNA: TGTGCCAGCAGTCGGGACAGGGCGACTGAAGCTTTCTTT. Its protein product is CASSRDRATEAFF. The chain joins TRBV12-3 or TRBV12-4 to TRBJ1-1; 9 nucleotides line up with TRBD1. There are 13 residues in the CDR3. J lost 5 bases, V lost 5 bases, and 3 bases had no gene match.

This clonotype was counted ten times or more. In nucleotides, the CDR3 is TGTGCCAGCAGCCTCGCGTACGAAGCTTTCTTT. The encoded protein is CASSLAYEAFF. The J gene is TRBJ1-1, the V gene TRBV3-1; no firm D call. Germline lookup yields CDR1 LGHDT and CDR2 YNNKEL (reference sequence). Deletions cut 4 bases from V and 8 bases from J, with 8 bases between. The CDR3 has 11 residues.

This clonotype was detected a few times. This chain joins TRBV4-1 and TRBJ1-4; possibly TRBD1 for D (6 bases). The CDR3 is 15 amino acids. Germline CDR1 is MGHRA and CDR2 is YSYEKL. The V gene lost 5 bases and the J gene lost 5 bases, with 15 bases spanning the gap. DNA for the CDR3: TGCGCCAGCAGCGCTGAGGGCAGGGGAAATGAAAAACTGTTTTTT. This encodes CASSAEGRGNEKLFF.

This clonotype appeared many times. This sequence joins TRBV29-1 and TRBJ1-2; D is unclear. This CDR3 comprises 14 residues. Germline V lookup: CDR1 SQVTM, CDR2 ANQGSEA. V dropped 0 bases and J dropped 0 bases, with 8 bases sitting between them. Here the CDR3 DNA reads TGCAGCGTTGAAGATGGGCGAGCTAACTATGGCTACACCTTC. Amino acid sequence: CSVEDGRANYGYTF.

There are many counts of this clonotype. The gene calls are TRBV12-3 or TRBV12-4 and TRBJ2-3, with 7 bases fitting TRBD2. The junction had 6 bases not matched to a gene; V was cut back by 6 bases and J by 0 bases. CDR3 length: 15 amino acids. The CDR3: CASSPVGRSTDTQYF. The CDR3 DNA sequence: TGTGCCAGCAGCCCTGTCGGGAGGAGCACAGATACGCAGTATTTT.

This clonotype was detected a few times. The rearrangement links TRBV5-6 to TRBJ2-7, with a possible D match to TRBD1 (6 bases). The V end lost 1 base, the J end lost 2 bases, and 19 bases lay between the germline ends. The germline gives CDR1 SGHDT, CDR2 YYEEEE. The CDR3 totals 17 residues. CDR3 coding DNA: TGTGCCAGCAGCTTGATCCTGCCACAGGGACCAACCTACGAGCAGTACTTC. This encodes CASSLILPQGPTYEQYF.

The chain combines TRBV7-6 with TRBJ2-3; D possibly corresponds to TRBD1 (5 bases). CDR3 length: 13 amino acids. Per the germline V gene, CDR1 is SGHVS and CDR2 is FNYEAQ. V lost 4 bases and J 5 bases, leaving 10 bases between the germline ends. The CDR3 region has the DNA TGTGCCAGCAGCTCCCAGGGTAGAGATACGCAGTATTTT. This encodes CASSSQGRDTQYF.

This clonotype has a count of ten or more. The chain is built from TRBV12-3 or TRBV12-4 and TRBJ2-5; D ambiguous. The ends were cut back, 2 bases at V and 0 bases at J, with 10 bases in the middle. CDR3 length: 15 residues. DNA for the CDR3: TGTGCCAGCAGTTTAAACCCGACATACCAAGAGACCCAGTACTTC. The encoded protein is CASSLNPTYQETQYF.

This clonotype came up many times. This chain joins TRBV7-2 and TRBJ2-6, with a weak D call TRBD2 (6 bases). In germline, CDR1 is SGHTA, CDR2 FQGNSA. There are 16 residues in the CDR3. The V and J ends lost 5 bases and 2 bases respectively, with 13 bases between them. In DNA, the CDR3 is TGTGCCAGCAGCCCCGGGGGTGGCACTGGGGCCAACGTCCTGACTTTC. Residues: CASSPGGGTGANVLTF.

The CDR3 reads CATSESRAYEQYF. The CDR3 coding sequence is TGTGCCACCAGTGAATCCAGGGCCTACGAGCAGTACTTC. The V call is TRBV24-1, the J call TRBJ2-7, with D possibly matching TRBD1 (5 bases). This CDR3 is built from 13 residues. Trimming stripped 4 bases from V and 2 bases from J, with 8 bases between. Germline-derived CDR1 and CDR2 are KGHDR and SFDVKD.

In this sample, this clonotype turned up a few times. This chain uses TRBV7-2 with TRBJ2-7; D is uncertain. This CDR3 contains 15 residues. Trimming left V 1 base short and J 0 bases short, with 10 bases between. CDR1 is SGHTA, CDR2 FQGNSA, per germline. CDR3 nucleotide sequence: TGTGCCAGCAGCTTAGTGGGGATGAGCTCCTACGAGCAGTACTTC. Translating it yields CASSLVGMSSYEQYF.

The chain carries TRBV9 and TRBJ2-1; 8 bases line up with TRBD2. With V trimmed by 3 bases and J by 2 bases, 4 bases remained unmatched. The germline V gene encodes CDR1 SGDLS and CDR2 YYNGEE. The CDR3 runs to 15 residues. CDR3 nucleotide sequence: TGTGCCAGCAGCGGAGGACTAGCACCCTACAATGAGCAGTTCTTC. Protein sequence: CASSGGLAPYNEQFF.

The V and J genes are TRBV7-2 and TRBJ2-1; possible D gene TRBD2, 5 bases. The CDR3 runs to 12 residues. With 5 bases removed from V and 7 bases from J, the gap between germline ends came to 9 bases. CDR1 is SGHTA, CDR2 FQGNSA, per germline. The CDR3 spells CASSAGLNEQFF. The CDR3, as DNA: TGTGCCAGCAGCGCCGGACTGAATGAGCAGTTCTTC.

This clonotype turned up a few times. The rearrangement joins TRBV12-3 or TRBV12-4 to TRBJ2-2, with D possibly matching TRBD1 (5 bases). The CDR3 runs to 13 residues. Trimming took 3 bases from V and 6 from J, leaving 8 bases between them. CDR3 nucleotide sequence: TGTGCCAGCAGTTTTCAGGGCGCCGGGGAGCTGTTTTTT. It codes for CASSFQGAGELFF.

In its sample, this clonotype was seen many times. The chain uses TRBV12-3 or TRBV12-4 and TRBJ2-1, with 7 bases fitting TRBD1. The CDR3 loop spans 15 amino acids. V shed 6 bases and J 8 bases; nucleotides not matched to a gene: 13. CDR3 loop: CASRPKGAGGDEQFF. DNA of the CDR3: TGTGCCAGCAGACCAAAAGGTGCAGGGGGTGATGAGCAGTTCTTC.

This clonotype was recorded at least ten times. The genes are TRBV18 and TRBJ2-7; D ambiguous. Germline CDR1 reads KGHSH; CDR2 reads LQKENI. CDR3 length: 12 amino acids. V lost 2 bases, J lost 2 bases, and 4 bases lay in between. CDR3 residues: CASSPMPYEQYF. DNA for the CDR3: TGTGCCAGCTCACCAATGCCCTACGAGCAGTACTTC.

This clonotype came up many times. The CDR3 loop reads CSASLGGNSPLHF. DNA for the CDR3: TGCAGTGCTAGTCTCGGCGGAAATTCACCCCTCCACTTT. The chain employs TRBV20-1 and TRBJ1-6; D is uncertain. Trimming removed 3 bases from V and 7 bases from J, with 10 bases in between. This CDR3 contains 13 residues. The germline V gene encodes CDR1 DFQATT and CDR2 SNEGSKA (reference sequence).

The chain couples TRBV6-6 to TRBJ2-3; D might be TRBD1 or TRBD2, each matching 5 bases. Germline V gives CDR1 MNHNY, CDR2 SVGAGI (reference sequence). CDR3 length equals 13 residues. Trimming pared 8 bases from V and 3 bases from J, leaving 12 bases between. The CDR3 reads CASGRGRTDTQYF. CDR3 in DNA: TGTGCCAGCGGACGGGGCCGGACAGATACGCAGTATTTT.

This clonotype has a handful of counts. J is TRBJ2-2 and V is TRBV7-2; perhaps TRBD2 as D (6 bases). Trimming removed 7 bases from V and 4 bases from J, with 13 bases in between. The CDR3 is 14 residues long. Germline CDR1 is SGHTA and CDR2 is FQGNSA. CDR3 sequence: CASTSGLPTGELFF. The CDR3 nucleotides are TGTGCCAGCACCTCGGGACTCCCCACCGGGGAGCTGTTTTTT. The full variable domain, completed using reference TRBV7-2 and TRBJ2-2, is GAGVSQSPSNKVTEKGKDVELRCDPISGHTALYWYRQSLGQGLEFLIYFQGNSAPDKSGLPSDRFSAERTGGSVSTLTIQRTQQEDSAVYLCASTSGLPTGELFFGEGSRLTVL.